This T cell receptor (beta chain) appears in the sequencing data of a study of CDR3 diversity in severe acne. Between the trimmed V and J ends, which lost 6 bases and 5 bases, there was a span of 13 bases. CDR1 and CDR2 from the germline V gene are MNHEY and SVGEGT. CDR3 length: 13 residues. TCRdb fed the PCR reads into MiXCR, producing one record per CDR3 protein. The sample includes more than 70,000 distinct CDR3 sequences, 45% to 50% of them seen just once. The source of this sequence is a male donor with severe acne vulgaris. This chain links TRBV6-2 or TRBV6-3 with TRBJ1-2, with D perhaps matching TRBD1 (6 bases). Sequences were obtained from blood. The CDR3 region is CASSRGDTYGYTF. CDR3 coding DNA: TGTGCCAGCAGCAGGGGAGATACTTATGGCTACACCTTC.